Following are 20 T cell receptor beta chains from one sample sequenced in a study of graft-versus-host responses after intestinal transplantation. The data were produced by immunoSEQ multiplex PCR, yet TCRdb's version contains in-frame clones alone and is incomplete. The sample shows fewer than 110,000 clones, about 87% of them seen only once. These receptors' antigens are unknown. Sequenced material: unstimulated CD4+ T cells sorted from spleen or lymph node cells, taken before transplant. The receptors come from a human donor who was the organ donor for an intestinal transplant.

This chain connects TRBV19 to TRBJ2-1, with TRBD2 matching 9 bases. V shed 4 bases and J 6 bases; nucleotides not matched to a gene: 4. CDR3 length: 14 residues. CDR1 LNHDA and CDR2 SQIVND come from the germline V gene (reference sequence). The CDR3: CASSRLAGSNEQFF. CDR3 coding DNA: TGTGCCAGTAGTAGGCTAGCGGGATCCAATGAGCAGTTCTTC.

The chain combines TRBV9 with TRBJ1-1; no firm D call. Germline-derived CDR1 and CDR2 are SGDLS and YYNGEE. Trimming left V 1 base short and J 0 bases short, with 4 bases between. The CDR3 spans 13 residues. DNA of the CDR3: TGTGCCAGCAGCGTAACAATGAACACTGAAGCTTTCTTT. Translated: CASSVTMNTEAFF.

The gene calls are TRBV29-1 and TRBJ2-1, with TRBD2 identical over 7 bases. The CDR3 runs 16 residues. CDR1 and CDR2 from the germline V gene are SQVTM and ANQGSEA. The V segment lost 4 bases and the J segment 0 bases; nucleotides outside the gene matches: 9. The CDR3 coding sequence is TGCAGCGTTGGCCGACTAGCTAGGAGCTCCTACAATGAGCAGTTCTTC. It is translated as CSVGRLARSSYNEQFF.

The gene calls are TRBV7-3 and TRBJ2-1; 8 nucleotides line up with TRBD2. The CDR3 has 15 amino acids. V was pared by 2 bases and J by 3 bases, with 3 bases of the junction left unmatched. CDR1 is SGHTA and CDR2 is FQGTGA in the germline V gene. The CDR3 is CASSLYSGVYNEQFF. In DNA, the CDR3 is TGTGCCAGCAGCTTATATAGCGGGGTCTACAATGAGCAGTTCTTC.

To note about this clone: At one boundary the junction diverges from the germline segment, which might be a read error. This sequence joins TRBV7-7 and TRBJ2-1, with D unresolved. The CDR3 is 16 amino acids. Germline lookup yields CDR1 SSHAT and CDR2 FNYEAQ (reference sequence). In DNA form, the CDR3 reads TGTGCTAGCAGTCTCTCCGAGGTAGCCAGCTACAATGAGCAGTTCTTC. Translating it yields CASSLSEVASYNEQFF. Looking up the rest from reference TRBV7-7 and TRBJ2-1 gives the full variable domain: GAGVSQSPRYKVTKRGQDVTLRCDPISSHATLYWYQQALGQGPEFLTYFNYEAQPDKSGLPSDRFSAERPEGSISTLTIQRTEQRDSAMYRCASSLSEVASYNEQFFGPGTRLTVL.

The chain couples TRBV18 to TRBJ2-1, with 13 nucleotides matching TRBD2. The CDR3 totals 17 residues. Germline V lookup: CDR1 KGHSH, CDR2 LQKENI. The trim removed 3 bases at V and 7 bases at J, leaving 9 bases unmatched. The CDR3 DNA follows: TGTGCCAGCTCACCCCCTACTAGCGGGGGGGCCTGGAATGAGCAGTTCTTC. Its translation: CASSPPTSGGAWNEQFF.

The J gene is TRBJ2-5, the V gene TRBV5-1; D uncertain. The DNA matches TRBJ2-7 better at its end, which makes the J call doubtful. CDR1 and CDR2 (germline): SGHRS, YFSETQ. This CDR3 contains 14 residues. CDR3 sequence reads: CASSFDGSSYEQYF. Written as DNA, the CDR3 is TGCGCCAGCAGCTTCGACGGTAGCTCCTACGAGCAGTACTTC.

The J gene is TRBJ1-3, the V gene TRBV5-1; D not certain. Germline V gives CDR1 SGHRS, CDR2 YFSETQ. With 7 bases removed from V and 2 bases from J, the gap between germline ends came to 10 bases. The length of the CDR3 is 13 residues. The DNA for the CDR3 is TGCGCCAGCCGGGTCGCGGCTGGAAACACCATATATTTT. This encodes CASRVAAGNTIYF.

V usage is TRBV29-1 and J usage is TRBJ1-2; no clear D. This CDR3 is 12 amino acids long. Trimming took 0 bases from V and 2 from J, leaving 4 bases between them. Per the germline V gene, CDR1 is SQVTM and CDR2 is ANQGSEA. CDR3 DNA: TGCAGCGTTGAAGAGGGAAACTATGGCTACACCTTC. It is translated as CSVEEGNYGYTF.

V is TRBV5-1 and J is TRBJ1-6, with a possible D match to TRBD1 (6 bases). CDR1 is SGHRS, CDR2 YFSETQ, per germline. This CDR3 spans 13 amino acids. Trimming pared 0 bases from V and 10 bases from J, leaving 8 bases between. In DNA, the CDR3 is TGCGCCAGCAGCTTGGGGGGGGGCTCACCCCTCCACTTT. Protein sequence: CASSLGGGSPLHF.

In its sample, this clone was seen a few times. The chain recombines TRBV11-1 with TRBJ2-7; D remains unclear. CDR1 and CDR2 (germline): SGHAT, FQDESV (reference sequence). Trimming cost V 2 bases and J 4 bases, with 6 bases left between them. The CDR3 is 12 residues long. The CDR3 region is CASSLSHYEQYF. CDR3 DNA: TGTGCCAGCAGCTTATCGCATTACGAGCAGTACTTC.

This clone was seen only once. Other DNA sequences in this specimen translate into the identical CDR3. This rearrangement joins TRBV4-2 to TRBJ2-1, with 8 nucleotides matching TRBD2. Germline V gene lookup returns CDR1 LGHNA and CDR2 YNFKEQ. This CDR3 is built from 15 residues. Trimming at V came to 1 base and at J to 7 bases, leaving 6 bases not matched to a gene. This CDR3 reads CASSQARLASNEQFF. The CDR3 nucleotides are TGTGCCAGCAGCCAAGCCAGACTAGCGTCGAATGAGCAGTTCTTC.

This clone has only one observation. The chain combines TRBV7-9 with TRBJ2-6, with 12 bases aligning to TRBD2. Germline values: CDR1 SEHNR, CDR2 FQNEAQ (reference sequence). The V gene end was trimmed by 5 bases and the J gene end by 0 bases; junction bases not matched to a gene: 5. The CDR3 sequence is 18 residues long. The CDR3, as DNA: TGTGCCAGCAGCCCGGGGACTAGCGGGTCCTCTGGGGCCAACGTCCTGACTTTC. Protein sequence: CASSPGTSGSSGANVLTF. The full variable domain, with the rest looked up from reference TRBV7-9 and TRBJ2-6, is DTGVSQNPRHKITKRGQNVTFRCDPISEHNRLYWYRQTLGQGPEFLTYFQNEAQLEKSRLLSDRFSAERPKGSFSTLEIQRTEQGDSAMYLCASSPGTSGSSGANVLTFGAGSRLTVL.

This chain joins TRBV9 and TRBJ2-3, with D maybe TRBD2 (5 bases). The CDR3 has 16 residues. Germline CDR1 SGDLS, CDR2 YYNGEE. The ends were cut back, 2 bases at V and 0 bases at J, with 13 bases in the middle. CDR3 residues: CASSVSPRGSTDTQYF. As DNA, the CDR3 is TGTGCCAGCAGCGTCTCACCCCGGGGAAGCACAGATACGCAGTATTTT.

This clone is a singleton in its sample. The identical CDR3 is also encoded by other nucleotide sequences in the sample. The V gene is TRBV19, the J gene TRBJ1-2; D might be TRBD1 (5 bases). There are 19 residues in the CDR3. Trimming removed 0 bases from V and 2 bases from J, with 22 bases in between. Germline loops: CDR1 LNHDA, CDR2 SQIVND (reference sequence). CDR3 residues: CASSIDVWGLQRPNYGYTF. CDR3 in DNA: TGTGCCAGTAGTATAGACGTCTGGGGACTCCAGCGCCCCAACTATGGCTACACCTTC.

This clone was picked up a small number of times. V is TRBV6-6 and J is TRBJ1-2, with D tentatively TRBD1 (6 bases). The V gene lost 10 bases and the J gene lost 0 bases, with 18 bases spanning the gap. CDR1 and CDR2 from the germline V gene are MNHNY and SVGAGI (reference sequence). The CDR3 is made up of 15 amino acids. CDR3 DNA: TGTGCCACCTCCGGAACAGGGTTAGCTAACTATGGCTACACCTTC. Translating it yields CATSGTGLANYGYTF.

V usage is TRBV30 and J usage is TRBJ1-3, with D perhaps matching TRBD1 (5 bases). This CDR3 is 14 amino acids long. Germline CDR1 is GTSNPN and CDR2 is SVGIG (reference sequence). Trimming cost V 1 base and J 2 bases, with 9 bases left between them. The CDR3 nucleotides are TGTGCCTGGAGTGGCCTCAGGGCTGGAAACACCATATATTTT. This gives the protein CAWSGLRAGNTIYF.

The chain combines TRBV6-6 with TRBJ2-7; TRBD1 matches at 9 bases. This CDR3 is built from 13 residues. CDR1 is MNHNY, CDR2 SVGAGI, per germline (reference sequence). V was clipped by 4 bases and J by 4 bases; unmatched bases: 2. The chain's CDR3 is CASSFDRGYEQYF. The CDR3 coding sequence is TGTGCCAGCAGTTTTGACAGGGGGTACGAGCAGTACTTC.

This chain connects TRBV21-1 to TRBJ2-2; the table's D call, TRBD2, has no DNA check behind it. TRBV21-1 is a documented pseudogene. CDR3 size: 16 residues. The CDR3: CASSKGHGENTGELFF. The CDR3 DNA reads TGTGCCAGCAGCAAAGGTCACGGAGAGAACACCGGGGAGCTGTTTTTT.

A single count supports this clone. The genes are TRBV5-1 and TRBJ1-4; 8 positions agree with TRBD1. The germline gives CDR1 SGHRS, CDR2 YFSETQ. The CDR3 is 18 residues long. The J segment lost 0 bases and the V segment lost 0 bases, leaving 7 bases of the junction unmatched. CDR3 region: CASSLAGGGRATNEKLFF. CDR3 sequence (DNA): TGCGCCAGCAGCTTGGCAGGGGGCGGTAGAGCAACTAATGAAAAACTGTTTTTT.